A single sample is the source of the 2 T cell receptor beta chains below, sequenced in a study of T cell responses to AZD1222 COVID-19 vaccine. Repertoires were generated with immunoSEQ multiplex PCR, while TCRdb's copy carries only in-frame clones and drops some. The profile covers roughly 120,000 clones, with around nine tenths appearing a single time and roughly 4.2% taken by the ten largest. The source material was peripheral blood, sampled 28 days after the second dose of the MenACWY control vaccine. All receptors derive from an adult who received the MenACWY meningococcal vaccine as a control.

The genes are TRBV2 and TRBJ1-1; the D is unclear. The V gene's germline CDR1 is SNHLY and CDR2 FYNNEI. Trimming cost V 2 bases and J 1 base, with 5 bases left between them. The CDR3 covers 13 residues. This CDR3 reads CASSETENTEAFF. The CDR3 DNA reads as TGTGCCAGCAGTGAAACGGAGAACACTGAAGCTTTCTTT.

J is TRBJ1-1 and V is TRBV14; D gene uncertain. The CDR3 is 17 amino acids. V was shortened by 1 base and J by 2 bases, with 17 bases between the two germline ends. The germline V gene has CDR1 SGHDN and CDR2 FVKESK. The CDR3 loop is CASSQAAIPFLNTEAFF. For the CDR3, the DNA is TGTGCCAGCAGCCAAGCGGCTATTCCGTTTTTAAACACTGAAGCTTTCTTT.